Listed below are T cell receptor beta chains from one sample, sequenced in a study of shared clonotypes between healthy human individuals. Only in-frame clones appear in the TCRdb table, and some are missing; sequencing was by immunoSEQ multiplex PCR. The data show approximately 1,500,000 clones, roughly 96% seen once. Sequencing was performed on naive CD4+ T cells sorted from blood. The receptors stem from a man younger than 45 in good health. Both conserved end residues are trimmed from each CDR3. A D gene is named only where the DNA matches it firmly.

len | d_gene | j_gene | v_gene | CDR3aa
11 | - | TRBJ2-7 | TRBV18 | ASSPLHGQEQY
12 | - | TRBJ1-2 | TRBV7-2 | ASSLGHFNYGYT
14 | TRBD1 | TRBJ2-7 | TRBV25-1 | ASKQETGGGSYEQY
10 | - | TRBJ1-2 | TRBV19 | ASSIAGGGYT
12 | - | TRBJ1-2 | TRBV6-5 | ASTTFAGNRGYT
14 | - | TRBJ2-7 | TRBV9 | ASSVPGGISHYEQY
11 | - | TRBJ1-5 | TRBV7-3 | ASSLTYNQPQH
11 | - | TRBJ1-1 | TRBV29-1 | SVVSRGNTEAF
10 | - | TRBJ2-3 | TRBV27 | ASSTGLDTQY
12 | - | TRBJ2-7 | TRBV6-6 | ASRAPGHSYEQY